The present T cell receptor (beta chain) was sequenced within a study of T-cell memory formation after mild COVID-19 (dated by TCRdb to about 2021). As for the study more broadly: Most TCR sequence clusters were specific to one of the two donors. In a couple of donors, T-cell clones that expanded and contracted after mild COVID-19 were tracked by sequencing TCRalpha and TCRbeta repertoires over time. Two young, previously healthy adult volunteers made up the cohort, one male and one female.

The instrument given in TCRdb is Illumina NovaSeq 6000. Using 5'RACE with constant-segment primers, TCRalpha and TCRbeta cDNA libraries were constructed, with sample barcodes and unique molecular identifiers added in the process. RNA was extracted from every sample with Trizol reagent. Amplification of the libraries took two PCR steps, and the second step added a second sample barcode plus Illumina TruSeq adapters. Libraries were sequenced on an Illumina NovaSeq with 2 x 150 bp paired-end reads. As for the original processing: Reads were demultiplexed and collapsed into UMI-guided consensus sequences with migec v1.2.7. Using mixcr v2.1.11, UMI consensuses were aligned to TRA and TRB V and J templates and then assembled into clonotypes. Expanded or contracted clonotypes were those called significant by both edgeR and NoisET, with noise models trained on biological replicates. For edgeR calls, the cutoffs were a false discovery rate-adjusted p below 0.01 and a log2 fold-change threshold of 1. As an exploratory analysis of dynamics, PCA with hierarchical clustering was applied to max-normalized trajectories of the 1000 most abundant clonotypes. Separately sequenced CD4+ and CD8+ repertoires were used to assign the CD4 or CD8 phenotype of responding clones. TCRdb reworked the public reads: Q25 trimming with fastp, MiXCR clone assembly, productive beta chains retained. One record per CDR3 amino acid sequence lists the most common genes and DNA. For this entry, the V and J calls and clone size follow TCRdb and not the study's own pipeline. The sample data list some 320,000 distinct CDR3 sequences, and 15% to 20% of these were observed just once. The ten largest clones capture 20% to 25% of the sample.

As concerns this clonotype: There is no known antigen for this receptor. No base quality values were provided; no much bigger clone lies one nucleotide off.

PBMCs were isolated by Ficoll-Paque density gradient centrifugation. The investigation overall reported the following: Contracting CD4+ clones were found mainly in CM and EM memory subsets, while CD8+ clones were enriched in EMRA. Whether the second-wave clones peaking on day 37 were SARS-CoV-2 specific was not confirmed. The study covered only a couple of mild cases, and larger cohorts including severe cases with pre-infection samples were considered necessary. Clones contracting from day 15 to 85 had balanced CD4/CD8 phenotypes, while a second wave expanding from day 15 to 37 was biased towards CD4+. The detection of some responding clones in pre-infection memory suggests that pre-existing cross-reactive memory T cells joined the SARS-CoV-2 response.

CDR3 length: 18 amino acids, cysteine to phenylalanine. The DNA shown is the 54-base CDR3, in frame from base 1. V has 3 bases trimmed and J has 0 bases trimmed; junction bases matching no gene number 10. According to the germline V gene, CDR1 reads MGHRA and CDR2 reads YSYEKL. This clonotype was sampled from a man between 18 and 35 years old who had mild COVID-19 (a few samples of this study predate the infection). The sample titles of this study are shuffled in the database, so cell type and time point are left out; the donor was told from shared clones. The material sequenced was PBMCs or a T cell subset sorted from them (not recorded which). This chain is built from TRBV4-1 and TRBJ2-2; TRBD1 lines up with 7 middle nucleotides. In nucleotides, the sequence is TGCGCCAGCAGCCAGTCCGGGACAGCTGCGACGAACACCGGGGAGCTGTTTTTT. This translates into CASSQSGTAATNTGELFF.